This T cell receptor beta chain comes out of a study of T cells after posttransplantation cyclophosphamide. General study points: Skin or GI-infiltrating T cells shared few TRB sequences with blood.

On this clone itself: Its antigen is unknown.

Profiled with immunoSEQ multiplex PCR; TCRdb holds only in-frame clones, not every one. The repertoire holds about 32,000 clones, with over 85% as singletons. Sequenced sample: PBMCs. The clonotype was recovered from a woman between 40 and 55 years old with a blood cancer, CMV-positive, and with a related stem cell donor.

The CDR3 loop is CASSEGPAGGNQPQHF. The CDR3 region has the DNA TGTGCCAGCAGTGAAGGACCTGCAGGGGGCAATCAGCCCCAGCATTTT. The chain carries TRBV6-1 and TRBJ1-5; a possible D gene is TRBD1 (6 bases). The CDR3 loop spans 16 amino acids. Trimming removed 1 base from V and 2 bases from J, with 12 bases in between. Germline lookup yields CDR1 MNHNS and CDR2 SASEGT.